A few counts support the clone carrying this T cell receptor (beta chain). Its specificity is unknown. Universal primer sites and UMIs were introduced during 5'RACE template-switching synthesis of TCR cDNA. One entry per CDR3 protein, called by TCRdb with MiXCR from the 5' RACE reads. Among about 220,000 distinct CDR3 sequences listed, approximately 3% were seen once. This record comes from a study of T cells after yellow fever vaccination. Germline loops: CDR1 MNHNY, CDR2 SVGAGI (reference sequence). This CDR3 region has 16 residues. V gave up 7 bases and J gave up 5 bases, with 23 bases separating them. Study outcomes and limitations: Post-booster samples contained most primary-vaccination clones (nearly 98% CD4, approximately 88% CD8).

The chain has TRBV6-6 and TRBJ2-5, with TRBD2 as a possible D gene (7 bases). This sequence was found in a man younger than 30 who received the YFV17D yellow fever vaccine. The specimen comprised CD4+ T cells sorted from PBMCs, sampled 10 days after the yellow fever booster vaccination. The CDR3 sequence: CASTLRLGGGSETQYF. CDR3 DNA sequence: TGTGCCAGCACCCTCCGTCTAGGCGGGGGCTCGGAGACCCAGTACTTC.